This T cell receptor (beta chain) was identified during a study of early T cells in non-severe SARS-CoV-2 infection. Study at large: Bulk RNA from unsorted whole blood was sequenced; chains were unpaired. Study-wide points: Comparison of clonotypes with VDJdb favored anti-spike CD8 responses while missing private and CD4 specificities.

This clonotype was picked up many times. Its antigen is currently unknown. Each cDNA molecule carried a unique molecular identifier. TCRdb re-called the 5' RACE reads with MiXCR, one entry per CDR3 protein. The sample shows 45,000 or so distinct CDR3 sequences, roughly 6.2% of them seen only once. V was cut by 3 bases and J by 0 bases, with 9 bases left in between. Germline CDR1 is DFQATT and CDR2 is SNEGSKA (reference sequence). The CDR3 totals 13 residues. Sequenced material: whole blood. The chain employs TRBV20-1 and TRBJ2-7, with D maybe TRBD2 (5 bases). The clonotype originates from an adult who was a healthcare worker with PCR-confirmed SARS-CoV-2 infection or an uninfected control (not recorded which). Here the CDR3 DNA reads TGCAGTGCTAGTAGGGAGAGCTCCTACGAGCAGTACTTC. Protein sequence: CSASRESSYEQYF.